A single sample gave rise to the 24 T cell receptor beta chains below, sequenced in a study of T-cell reconstitution after alpha-beta-depleted transplantation in children. The authors prepared the TCRbeta library with unique molecular identifiers. TCRdb itself ran the PCR reads through MiXCR, one entry per CDR3 protein. The table shows 350,000 to 400,000 distinct CDR3 sequences, with approximately 12% occurring only once. The sequencing here drew on PBMCs, taken from the stem cell graft. The receptors were gathered from a human donor who donated a stem cell graft to a child with Fanconi anemia.

This clonotype was counted only a few times. The chain couples TRBV7-2 to TRBJ1-5; 8 bases agree with TRBD1. The V segment lost 5 bases and the J segment 6 bases; nucleotides outside the gene matches: 6. Germline CDR1 is SGHTA and CDR2 is FQGNSA. The CDR3 contains 14 residues. The CDR3: CASSQGASSQPQHF. CDR3 nucleotide sequence: TGTGCCAGCAGCCAGGGGGCGTCTTCTCAGCCCCAGCATTTT.

The chain has TRBV5-1 and TRBJ2-7; D might be TRBD1 (5 bases). Germline V gene data show CDR1 as SGHRS and CDR2 as YFSETQ. Trimming took off 8 bases at V and 0 bases at J, with 12 bases between the two ends. CDR3 length equals 13 residues. The CDR3 DNA reads as TGCGCCAGTTCGAAGACAGACTCCTACGAGCAGTACTTC. It codes for CASSKTDSYEQYF.

This clonotype was seen ten or more times. The V gene is TRBV5-1, the J gene TRBJ2-6, with D tentatively TRBD1 or TRBD2 (5 bases each). Germline CDR1 and CDR2: SGHRS and YFSETQ. CDR3 size: 17 residues. Deletions cut 0 bases from V and 1 base from J, with 11 bases between. CDR3 in amino acids: CASSLEGTASGANVLTF. CDR3 in DNA: TGCGCCAGCAGCTTGGAGGGGACGGCTTCTGGGGCCAACGTCCTGACTTTC.

The sample holds many counts of this clonotype. This chain uses TRBV7-2 with TRBJ1-5; D unresolved. Germline V gene lookup returns CDR1 SGHTA and CDR2 FQGNSA. The CDR3 has 12 amino acids. Trimming left V 5 bases short and J 7 bases short, with 9 bases between. The CDR3 loop is CASSPSSQPQHF. In DNA form, the CDR3 reads TGTGCCAGCAGCCCCTCCTCCCAGCCCCAGCATTTT.

This chain uses TRBV5-1 with TRBJ2-6; 7 bases are a match to TRBD1. J was trimmed by 0 bases and V by 0 bases; bases with no gene match: 6. Germline V gene lookup returns CDR1 SGHRS and CDR2 YFSETQ. CDR3 length: 18 residues. The CDR3 bases are TGCGCCAGCAGCTTGGAAGGGGGCCGATTCTCTGGGGCCAACGTCCTGACTTTC. Its protein product is CASSLEGGRFSGANVLTF.

This clonotype was detected a few times. The chain carries TRBV5-1 and TRBJ1-1, with D possibly being TRBD1 (6 bases). Trimming took 0 bases from V and 0 from J, leaving 9 bases between them. The CDR3 has 15 amino acids. Germline V gene lookup returns CDR1 SGHRS and CDR2 YFSETQ. The chain's CDR3 is CASSLAQGMNTEAFF. For the CDR3, the DNA is TGCGCCAGCAGCTTGGCTCAGGGGATGAACACTGAAGCTTTCTTT.

The J gene is TRBJ2-5, the V gene TRBV7-2, with a possible D match to TRBD1 (6 bases). The V end was cut by 5 bases, the J end by 3 bases, with 10 bases between. This CDR3 has 13 amino acids. The germline V gene has CDR1 SGHTA and CDR2 FQGNSA. CDR3 coding DNA: TGTGCCAGCAGCCCCGACAGGAAAGAGACCCAGTACTTC. This encodes CASSPDRKETQYF.

This clonotype occurred a few times. The chain combines TRBV29-1 with TRBJ1-3, with no clear D. CDR3 length equals 18 residues. Trimming cost V 2 bases and J 0 bases, with 20 bases left between them. Germline V gene sequence: CDR1 SQVTM, CDR2 ANQGSEA. The CDR3 DNA reads as TGCAGCGTTGAACCCCCTGCTGGCTCCCGACACTCTGGAAACACCATATATTTT. This sequence encodes CSVEPPAGSRHSGNTIYF.

The chain recombines TRBV6-6 with TRBJ2-1; D uncertain. The V gene lost 6 bases and the J gene lost 6 bases, with 12 bases spanning the gap. Germline CDR1 reads MNHNY; CDR2 reads SVGAGI (reference sequence). The CDR3 consists of 13 residues. CDR3 in DNA: TGTGCCAGCAGCCCCAGACATCTCAATGAGCAGTTCTTC. This sequence encodes CASSPRHLNEQFF.

V is TRBV3-1 and J is TRBJ1-1; D call uncertain. This CDR3 region has 12 residues. The V and J ends lost 1 base and 5 bases respectively, with 5 bases between them. The V gene's germline CDR1 is LGHDT and CDR2 YNNKEL (reference sequence). The DNA for the CDR3 is TGTGCCAGCAGCCAAGCTCTAACTGAAGCTTTCTTT. Its translation: CASSQALTEAFF.

This clonotype came up a few times. J is TRBJ1-2 and V is TRBV4-2; no definite D call. Trimming took 1 base from V and 7 from J, leaving 16 bases between them. Germline CDR1 and CDR2: LGHNA and YNFKEQ. There are 15 residues in the CDR3. CDR3: CASSQATQGGGGYTF. The CDR3 DNA sequence: TGTGCCAGCAGCCAAGCCACACAAGGAGGTGGTGGCTACACCTTC.

This clonotype has at least ten counts. The chain is built from TRBV5-5 and TRBJ2-5, with unresolved D. There are 11 residues in the CDR3. Trimming pared 4 bases from V and 12 bases from J, leaving 13 bases between. Germline-derived CDR1 and CDR2 are SGHKS and YYEKEE (reference sequence). The DNA of the CDR3 is TGTGCCAGCAGCGTGGGCAAGGAGAAGTACTTC. It translates to CASSVGKEKYF.

The rearrangement joins TRBV28 to TRBJ1-5, with D possibly matching TRBD1 (5 bases). Per the germline V gene, CDR1 is MDHEN and CDR2 is SYDVKM. Trimming removed 7 bases at V and 1 base at J, with 17 bases between. The length of the CDR3 is 16 residues. The CDR3 coding sequence is TGTGCCAGCACTCTCGGGGCACATTTAAGCAATCAGCCCCAGCATTTT. Encoded protein: CASTLGAHLSNQPQHF.

The chain links TRBV12-3 or TRBV12-4 to TRBJ2-7; a possible D gene is TRBD2 (5 bases). This CDR3 is 17 amino acids long. V was shortened by 3 bases and J by 9 bases, with 27 bases between the two germline ends. The chain's CDR3 is CASSFPITRGPLAGQYF. The CDR3 DNA sequence: TGTGCCAGCAGTTTCCCAATAACACGCGGACCACTGGCGGGGCAGTACTTC.

Only a few counts were recorded for this clonotype. The CDR3 DNA reads TGTGCCAGCAGCCCCTCTAGCAACAAGGCTAATGAAAAACTGTTTTTT. Translating it yields CASSPSSNKANEKLFF. The V gene is TRBV7-8, the J gene TRBJ1-4; no clear D gene. Germline CDR1 SGHVS, CDR2 FQNEAQ. V gave up 5 bases and J gave up 3 bases, with 16 bases separating them. CDR3 length: 16 residues. The complete variable domain, with remaining parts taken from reference TRBV7-8 and TRBJ1-4, reads GAGVSQSPRYKVAKRGQDVALRCDPISGHVSLFWYQQALGQGPEFLTYFQNEAQLDKSGLPSDRFFAERPEGSVSTLKIQRTQQEDSAVYLCASSPSSNKANEKLFFGSGTQLSVL.

This clonotype was recorded many times. This chain connects TRBV2 to TRBJ2-5, with TRBD1 matching over 7 bases. The CDR3 runs 14 residues. CDR1 is SNHLY, CDR2 FYNNEI, per germline. V lost 4 bases and J lost 7; bases outside the gene matches: 9. The CDR3 coding sequence is TGTGCCAGCAGTGTCTTCGGGACAGAAGGGACCCAGTACTTC. Amino acid sequence: CASSVFGTEGTQYF.

V gene TRBV4-2 combines with J gene TRBJ2-7, with D unclear. The CDR3 totals 16 residues. V dropped 0 bases and J dropped 1 base, with 13 bases sitting between them. Germline V gene lookup returns CDR1 LGHNA and CDR2 YNFKEQ. CDR3: CASSQENIRSSYEQYF. The CDR3 region has the DNA TGTGCCAGCAGCCAAGAAAACATCCGAAGTTCCTACGAGCAGTACTTC.

This clonotype was seen a few times. The CDR3 protein is CASSSTGGQGGELFF. The CDR3 DNA follows: TGTGCCAGCAGCTCGACGGGGGGGCAAGGCGGGGAGCTGTTTTTT. V gene TRBV7-8 combines with J gene TRBJ2-2; 8 bases line up with TRBD2. Per germline, CDR1 SGHVS and CDR2 FQNEAQ. The CDR3 totals 15 residues. J lost 7 bases, V lost 4 bases, and 8 bases had no gene match.

This clonotype turned up a few times. Here the CDR3 DNA reads TGTGCCAGCAGCTTGGTAGGTCGGAACGAGCAGTACTTC. It is translated as CASSLVGRNEQYF. The chain recombines TRBV11-1 with TRBJ2-7, with no clear D. The CDR3 covers 13 residues. Germline lookup yields CDR1 SGHAT and CDR2 FQDESV (reference sequence). Trimming removed 3 bases from V and 5 bases from J, with 11 bases in between.

The V gene is TRBV11-2, the J gene TRBJ2-7; no clear D. This CDR3 region has 15 residues. V was trimmed by 1 base and J by 0 bases, leaving 10 bases between them. Per germline, CDR1 SGHAT and CDR2 FQNNGV. The CDR3 bases are TGTGCCAGCAGCTTAGGGGGATCAATCTCCTACGAGCAGTACTTC. It translates to CASSLGGSISYEQYF.

The chain recombines TRBV10-3 with TRBJ2-5; 11 nucleotides match TRBD1. J was trimmed by 5 bases and V by 10 bases; bases with no gene match: 15. Germline V CDR1 and CDR2: ENHRY, SYGVKD. This CDR3 is 16 amino acids long. CDR3 nucleotides: TGTGCCACCACCAGCACGGGACAGGGGGGAGTCGAGACCCAGTACTTC. Translated: CATTSTGQGGVETQYF.

This clonotype turned up a few times. This rearrangement joins TRBV11-3 to TRBJ2-3; the D gene is possibly TRBD1 (5 bases). The CDR3 sequence is 15 residues long. CDR1 and CDR2 from the germline V gene are SGHNT and YENEEA. V was shortened by 1 base and J by 1 base, with 9 bases between the two germline ends. This CDR3 reads CASSLGTRRTDTQYF. The CDR3 DNA reads TGTGCCAGCAGCTTAGGGACAAGACGCACAGATACGCAGTATTTT. The variable domain in full, with the rest retrieved from reference TRBV11-3 and TRBJ2-3, is EAGVVQSPRYKIIEKKQPVAFWCNPISGHNTLYWYLQNLGQGPELLIRYENEEAVDDSQLPKDRFSAERLKGVDSTLKIQPAELGDSAVYLCASSLGTRRTDTQYFGPGTRLTVL.

This clonotype was recorded at least ten times. The chain uses TRBV29-1 and TRBJ2-1; the D is unclear. Trimming removed 4 bases at V and 5 bases at J, with 9 bases between. This CDR3 has 12 amino acids. Germline CDR1 and CDR2: SQVTM and ANQGSEA. The CDR3 DNA is TGCAGCGTTGCCCGGTCGAACAATGAGCAGTTCTTC. Its translation: CSVARSNNEQFF.

The V gene is TRBV5-1, the J gene TRBJ1-2; no clear D. The germline V gene encodes CDR1 SGHRS and CDR2 YFSETQ. This CDR3 spans 13 amino acids. Trimming shortened V by 4 bases and J by 5 bases, and 12 bases separated the two germline ends. CDR3 DNA sequence: TGCGCCAGCAGCACGACCTTTGAGTATGGCTACACCTTC. Its translation is CASSTTFEYGYTF.